This TCR beta chain was captured by sequencing in a study of blood T cell repertoires in COVID-19. This CDR3 comprises 19 residues. Produced via immunoSEQ multiplex PCR; TCRdb's table is partial and in-frame only. The repertoire holds around 190,000 clones, with roughly 76% as singletons. The chain combines TRBV21-1 with TRBJ1-6; the table's TRBD1 call for D was not verified on the DNA. TRBV21-1 has pseudogene status. Sequencing was performed on peripheral blood. The source of this sequence is a woman aged 40 to 50 with COVID-19, enrolled during active disease. The CDR3: CASSKGGWNRGDAHSPLHF. The DNA of the CDR3 is TGTGCCAGCAGCAAAGGAGGGTGGAACAGGGGGGATGCTCATTCACCCCTCCACTTT.